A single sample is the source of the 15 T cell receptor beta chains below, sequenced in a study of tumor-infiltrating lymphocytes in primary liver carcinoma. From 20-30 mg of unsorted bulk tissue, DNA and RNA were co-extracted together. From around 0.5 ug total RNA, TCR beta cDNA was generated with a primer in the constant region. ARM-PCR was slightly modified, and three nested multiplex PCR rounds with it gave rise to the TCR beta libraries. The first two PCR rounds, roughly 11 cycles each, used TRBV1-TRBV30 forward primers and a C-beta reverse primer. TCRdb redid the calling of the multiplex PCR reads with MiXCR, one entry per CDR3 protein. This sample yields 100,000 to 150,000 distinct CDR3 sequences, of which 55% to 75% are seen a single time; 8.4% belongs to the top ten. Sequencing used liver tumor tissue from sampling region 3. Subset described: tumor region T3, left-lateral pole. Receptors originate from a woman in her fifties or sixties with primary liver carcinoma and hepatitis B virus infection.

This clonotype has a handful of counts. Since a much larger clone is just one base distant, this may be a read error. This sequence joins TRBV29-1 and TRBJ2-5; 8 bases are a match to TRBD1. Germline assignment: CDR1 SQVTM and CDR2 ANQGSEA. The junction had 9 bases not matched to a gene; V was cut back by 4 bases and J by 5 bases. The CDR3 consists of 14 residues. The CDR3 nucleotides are TGCAGCGTTGGGGTCAGGGGGCTGGGGGAGACCCAGTACTTC. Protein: CSVGVRGLGETQYF.

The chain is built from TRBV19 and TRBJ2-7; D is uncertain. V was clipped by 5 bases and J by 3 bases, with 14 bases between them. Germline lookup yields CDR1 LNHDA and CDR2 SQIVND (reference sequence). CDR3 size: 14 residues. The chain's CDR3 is CASSLRTYGYEQYF. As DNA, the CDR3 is TGTGCCAGTAGTCTAAGGACCTATGGCTACGAGCAGTACTTC. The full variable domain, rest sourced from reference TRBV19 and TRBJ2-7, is DGGITQSPKYLFRKEGQNVTLSCEQNLNHDAMYWYRQDPGQGLRLIYYSQIVNDFQKGDIAEGYSVSREKKESFPLTVTSAQKNPTAFYLCASSLRTYGYEQYFGPGTRLTVT.

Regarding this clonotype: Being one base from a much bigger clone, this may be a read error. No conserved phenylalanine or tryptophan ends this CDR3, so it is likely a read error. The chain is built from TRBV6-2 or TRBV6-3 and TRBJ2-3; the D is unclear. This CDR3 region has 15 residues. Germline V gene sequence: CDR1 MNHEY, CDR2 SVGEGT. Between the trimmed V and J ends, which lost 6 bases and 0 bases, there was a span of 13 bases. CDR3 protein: CASSSFDKSTDTQYC. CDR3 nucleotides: TGTGCCAGCAGCTCCTTCGACAAGAGCACAGATACGCAGTATTGT.

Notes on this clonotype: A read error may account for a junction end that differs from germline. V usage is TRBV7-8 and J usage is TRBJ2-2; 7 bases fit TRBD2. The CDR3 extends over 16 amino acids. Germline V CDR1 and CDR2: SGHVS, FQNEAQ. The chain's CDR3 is CASSGGSSEYTEELFF. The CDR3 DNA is TGTGCCAGCAGCGGCGGGAGTAGCGAGTACACCGAGGAGCTGTTTTTT.

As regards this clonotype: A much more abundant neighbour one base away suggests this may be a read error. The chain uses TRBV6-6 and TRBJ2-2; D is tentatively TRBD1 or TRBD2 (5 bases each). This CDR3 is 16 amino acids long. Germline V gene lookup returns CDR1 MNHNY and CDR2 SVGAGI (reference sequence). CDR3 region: CASTSPGLAGTGEMFF. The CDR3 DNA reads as TGTGCCAGCACATCCCCGGGGCTCGCAGGGACCGGGGAGATGTTTTTT.

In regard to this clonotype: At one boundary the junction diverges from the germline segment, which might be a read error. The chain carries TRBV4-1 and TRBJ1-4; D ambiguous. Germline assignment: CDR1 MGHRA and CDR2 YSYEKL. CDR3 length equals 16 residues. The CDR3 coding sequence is TGCGCCAGCAGCCAAGATCTCTATAGGTCTAGTGAAAAGCTGTCTTTT. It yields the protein CASSQDLYRSSEKLSF.

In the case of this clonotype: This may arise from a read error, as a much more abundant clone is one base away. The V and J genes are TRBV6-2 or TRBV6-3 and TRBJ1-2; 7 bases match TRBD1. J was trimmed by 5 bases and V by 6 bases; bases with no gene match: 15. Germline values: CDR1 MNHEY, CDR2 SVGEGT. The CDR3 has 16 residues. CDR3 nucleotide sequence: TGTGCCAGCAGCACAGGGGTCTTGGGGGATAAGTATGGCTACACCTTC. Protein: CASSTGVLGDKYGYTF.

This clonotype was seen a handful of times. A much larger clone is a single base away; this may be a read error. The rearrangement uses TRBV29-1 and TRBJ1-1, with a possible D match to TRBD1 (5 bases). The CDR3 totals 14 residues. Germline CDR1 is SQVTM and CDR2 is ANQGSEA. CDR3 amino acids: CRVAGRFMNTEAFF. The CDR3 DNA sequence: TGCAGGGTGGCGGGACGGTTCATGAACACTGAAGCTTTCTTT.

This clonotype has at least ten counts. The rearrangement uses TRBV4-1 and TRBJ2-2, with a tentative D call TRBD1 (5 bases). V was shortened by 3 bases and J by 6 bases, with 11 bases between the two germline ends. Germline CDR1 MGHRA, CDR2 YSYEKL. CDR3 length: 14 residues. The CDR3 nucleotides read TGCGCCAGCAGCCAGGCCGACAGTCCCGGGGAGCTGTTTTTT. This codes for CASSQADSPGELFF.

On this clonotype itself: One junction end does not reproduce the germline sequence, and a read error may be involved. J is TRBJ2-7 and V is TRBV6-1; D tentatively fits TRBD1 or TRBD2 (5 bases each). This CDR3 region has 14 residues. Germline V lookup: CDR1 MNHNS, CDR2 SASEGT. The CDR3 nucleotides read TGCACCAGCAGTTCGTACGGGGCCTCCTACGAGCAGTACTTC. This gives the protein CTSSSYGASYEQYF.

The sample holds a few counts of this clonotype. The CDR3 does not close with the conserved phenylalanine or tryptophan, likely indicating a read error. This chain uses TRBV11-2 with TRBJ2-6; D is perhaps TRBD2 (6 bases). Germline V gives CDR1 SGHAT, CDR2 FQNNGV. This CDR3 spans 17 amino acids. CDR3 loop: CASSPDLGTREANVLTL. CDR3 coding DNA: TGTGCTAGCAGCCCTGACCTCGGGACGCGGGAGGCCAACGTCCTGACTTTA.

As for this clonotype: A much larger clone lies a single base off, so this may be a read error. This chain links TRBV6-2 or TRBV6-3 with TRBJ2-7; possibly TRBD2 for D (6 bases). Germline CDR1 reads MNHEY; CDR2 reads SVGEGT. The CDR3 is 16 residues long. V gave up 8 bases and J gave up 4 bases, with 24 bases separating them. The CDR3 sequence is CASRIGSAGSRYEQYF. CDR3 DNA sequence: TGTGCCAGCCGGATTGGGTCGGCGGGATCCAGATACGAGCAGTACTTC.

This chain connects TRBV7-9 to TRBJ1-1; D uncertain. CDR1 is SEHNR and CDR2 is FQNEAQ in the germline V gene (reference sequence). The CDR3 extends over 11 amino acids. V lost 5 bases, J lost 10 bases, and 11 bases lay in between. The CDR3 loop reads CASSPRRPAFF. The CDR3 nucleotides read TGTGCCAGCAGCCCAAGGAGGCCAGCTTTCTTT.

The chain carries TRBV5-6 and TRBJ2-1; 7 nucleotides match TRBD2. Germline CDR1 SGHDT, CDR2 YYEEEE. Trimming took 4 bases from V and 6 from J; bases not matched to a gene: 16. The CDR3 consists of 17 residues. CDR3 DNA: TGTGCCAGCAGCCTCCGGGGAGGGGCATCTGTTCTCAATGAGCAGTTCTTC. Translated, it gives CASSLRGGASVLNEQFF.

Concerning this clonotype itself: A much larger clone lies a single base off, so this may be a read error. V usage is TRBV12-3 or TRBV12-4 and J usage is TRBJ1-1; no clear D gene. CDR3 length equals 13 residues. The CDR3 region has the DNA TGTGCCAGCAGTTTCAGAGGGCCAACTGAAGTTTTCTTT. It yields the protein CASSFRGPTEVFF.